This T cell receptor beta chain derives from a study of cytomegalovirus exposure and HLA in healthy donors. About the study: Most donors, less than 85% of over 300 genotyped, fell in the Caucasian-associated ancestry cluster.

There are 14 residues in the CDR3. The V gene's germline CDR1 is LNHDA and CDR2 SQIVND (reference sequence). Trimming left V 3 bases short and J 5 bases short, with 14 bases between. PCR used 60 Vbeta primers and 13 Jbeta primers. Assay: immunoSEQ multiplex PCR; the TCRdb copy retains only in-frame clones and omits some. The table records under 130,000 clones, around two thirds of them present only once. About this clone: Its cognate antigen is unknown.

Whole-study findings and limits: The productive fraction for most TCR beta V segments was about 87% or about 30% in an earlier analysis.

The sample was PBMCs. The rearrangement links TRBV19 to TRBJ2-7; D might be TRBD1 (6 bases). The clonotype originates from a man in his fifties or sixties in good health and CMV-seropositive. CDR3 residues: CASSIGRGDDEQYF. Written as DNA, the CDR3 is TGTGCCAGTAGTATTGGCAGGGGTGACGACGAGCAGTACTTC.